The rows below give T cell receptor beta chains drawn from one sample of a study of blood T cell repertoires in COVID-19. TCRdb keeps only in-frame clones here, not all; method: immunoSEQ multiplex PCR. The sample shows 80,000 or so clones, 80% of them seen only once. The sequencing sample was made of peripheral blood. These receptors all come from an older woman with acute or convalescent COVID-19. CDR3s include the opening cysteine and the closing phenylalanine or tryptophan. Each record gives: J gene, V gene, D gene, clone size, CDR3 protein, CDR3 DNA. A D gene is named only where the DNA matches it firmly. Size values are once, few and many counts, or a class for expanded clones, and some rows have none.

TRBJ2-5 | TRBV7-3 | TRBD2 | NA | CASSLGLGGGSQETQYF | TGTGCCAGCAGCCTCGGACTGGGCGGGGGGAGCCAAGAGACCCAGTACTTC
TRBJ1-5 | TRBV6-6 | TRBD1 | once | CASSWTGGENQPQHF | TGTGCCAGCAGTTGGACAGGGGGCGAGAATCAGCCCCAGCATTTT
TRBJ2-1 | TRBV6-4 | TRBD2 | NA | CASSPPAGGSNEQFF | TGTGCCAGCAGTCCGCCCGCGGGGGGCAGCAATGAGCAGTTCTTC
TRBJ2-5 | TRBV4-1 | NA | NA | CASSQDTASRGETQYF | TGCGCCAGCAGCCAAGATACGGCCAGCCGGGGGGAGACCCAGTACTTC
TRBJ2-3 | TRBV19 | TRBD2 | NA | CASSPGLADTDTQYF | TGTGCCAGTAGTCCGGGACTAGCGGATACAGATACGCAGTATTTT
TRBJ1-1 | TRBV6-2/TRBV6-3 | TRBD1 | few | CASSYPGQGNTEAFF | TGTGCCAGCAGTTACCCAGGACAGGGGAACACTGAAGCTTTCTTT
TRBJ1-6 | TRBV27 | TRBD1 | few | CASSLRTGLTYSPLHF | TGTGCCAGCAGTCTCAGGACAGGGTTGACCTATTCACCCCTCCACTTT
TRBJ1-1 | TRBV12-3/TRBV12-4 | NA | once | CASRRDTEAFF | TGTGCCAGCAGACGGGACACTGAAGCTTTCTTT
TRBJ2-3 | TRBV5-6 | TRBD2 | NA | CASSFLGQGGETDTQYF | TGTGCCAGCAGCTTTCTGGGGCAGGGAGGGGAGACAGATACGCAGTATTTT
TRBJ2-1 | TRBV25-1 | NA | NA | CASSESTGPGSYNEQFF | TGTGCCAGCAGTGAATCTACAGGGCCCGGCTCCTACAATGAGCAGTTCTTC
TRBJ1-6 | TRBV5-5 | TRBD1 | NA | CASRRTGQGHNSPLHF | TGTGCCAGCAGGAGAACCGGACAGGGTCACAATTCACCCCTCCACTTT
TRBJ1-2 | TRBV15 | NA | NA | CATTQRGNYGYTF | TGTGCCACCACCCAGCGGGGAAACTATGGCTACACCTTC
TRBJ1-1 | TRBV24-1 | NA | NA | CATSDGLGAEGPEAFF | TGTGCCACCAGTGATGGATTGGGGGCAGAAGGTCCTGAAGCTTTCTTT
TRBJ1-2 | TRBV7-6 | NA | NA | CASSSVQTVGVYGYTF | TGTGCCAGCAGTTCCGTCCAGACCGTCGGGGTCTATGGCTACACCTTC
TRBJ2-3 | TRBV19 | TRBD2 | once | CASSIDLSGTRHTDTQYF | TGTGCCAGTAGTATAGACCTCTCCGGGACTAGACACACAGATACGCAGTATTTT
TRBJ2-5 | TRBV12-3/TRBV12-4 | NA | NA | CASSFTGLETQYF | TGTGCCAGCAGTTTCACAGGGTTGGAGACCCAGTACTTC
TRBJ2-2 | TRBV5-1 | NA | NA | CASSLFQGLNTGELFF | TGCGCCAGCAGCTTGTTCCAGGGGTTAAACACCGGGGAGCTGTTTTTT
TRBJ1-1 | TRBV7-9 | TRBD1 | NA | CASRSMTGSFAEAFF | TGTGCCAGCAGATCAATGACAGGGAGTTTCGCTGAAGCTTTCTTT
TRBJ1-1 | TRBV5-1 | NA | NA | CASSPLVPGDTEAFF | TGCGCCAGCAGCCCACTGGTTCCGGGGGACACTGAAGCTTTCTTT
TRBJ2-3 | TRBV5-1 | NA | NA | CASSLNTDTQYF | TGCGCCAGCAGCCTAAACACAGATACGCAGTATTTT
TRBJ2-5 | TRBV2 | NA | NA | CASRSVQETQYF | TGTGCCAGCAGGAGCGTCCAAGAGACCCAGTACTTC
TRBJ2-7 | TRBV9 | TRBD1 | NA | CASSSQGAGYEQYF | TGTGCCAGCAGCAGTCAGGGGGCCGGCTACGAGCAGTACTTC
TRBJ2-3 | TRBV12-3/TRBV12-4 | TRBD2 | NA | CASSRGGDTQYF | TGTGCCAGCAGTCGGGGAGGGGATACGCAGTATTTT
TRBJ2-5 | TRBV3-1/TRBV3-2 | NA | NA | CASSRYGEETQYF | TGTGCCAGCAGCCGGTACGGGGAAGAGACCCAGTACTTC
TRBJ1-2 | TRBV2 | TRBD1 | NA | CARQGARNYGYTF | TGTGCCAGACAGGGGGCGAGGAACTATGGCTACACCTTC
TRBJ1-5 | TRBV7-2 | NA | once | CASSLAGRSNQPQHF | TGTGCCAGCAGCTTAGCGGGGCGTAGCAATCAGCCCCAGCATTTT
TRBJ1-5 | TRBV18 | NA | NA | CASSLGAVNQPQHF | TGTGCCAGCTCCTTGGGGGCTGTCAATCAGCCCCAGCATTTT
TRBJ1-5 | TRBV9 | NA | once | CASSVDINQPQHF | TGTGCCAGCAGCGTCGACATCAATCAGCCCCAGCATTTT
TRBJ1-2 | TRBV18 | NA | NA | CASSQSQGGDYGYTF | TGTGCCAGCTCTCAAAGCCAGGGCGGTGACTATGGCTACACCTTC
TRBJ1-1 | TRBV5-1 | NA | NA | CASSAGQGTIRLNTEAFF | TGCGCCAGCAGCGCCGGTCAGGGGACAATTCGCCTGAACACTGAAGCTTTCTTT
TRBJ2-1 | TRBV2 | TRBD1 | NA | CASSEKFGQDEQFF | TGTGCCAGCAGTGAAAAATTTGGACAGGATGAGCAGTTCTTC
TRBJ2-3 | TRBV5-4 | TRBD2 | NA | CASSGGGTDTQYF | TGTGCCAGCAGCGGGGGGGGCACAGATACGCAGTATTTT
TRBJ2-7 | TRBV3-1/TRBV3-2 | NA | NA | CASSQWGVRYEQYF | TGTGCCAGCAGCCAGTGGGGGGTAAGGTACGAGCAGTACTTC
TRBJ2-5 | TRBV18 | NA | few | CASSPPDMIRQETQYF | TGTGCCAGCTCACCACCGGACATGATCCGCCAAGAGACCCAGTACTTC
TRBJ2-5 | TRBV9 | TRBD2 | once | CASSELAAETQYF | TGTGCCAGCAGCGAACTAGCGGCCGAGACCCAGTACTTC
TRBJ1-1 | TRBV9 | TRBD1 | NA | CASSIGQGNTEAFF | TGTGCCAGCAGCATTGGACAGGGGAACACTGAAGCTTTCTTT
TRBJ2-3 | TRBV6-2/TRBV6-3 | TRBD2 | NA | CASSRTSGTTDTQYF | TGTGCCAGCAGTCGGACTAGCGGCACCACAGATACGCAGTATTTT
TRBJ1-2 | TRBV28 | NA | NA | CASSSYGGGGNYGYTF | TGTGCCAGCAGTTCTTACGGCGGCGGGGGGAACTATGGCTACACCTTC
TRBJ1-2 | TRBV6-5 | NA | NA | CASSSLLENYGYTF | TGTGCCAGCAGCTCCCTTTTAGAAAACTATGGCTACACCTTC
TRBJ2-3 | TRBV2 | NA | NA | CASSENSPWDTQYF | TGTGCCAGCAGTGAAAACAGCCCATGGGATACGCAGTATTTT
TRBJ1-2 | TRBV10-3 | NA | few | CAISESDNSAHYGYTF | TGTGCCATCAGTGAGTCGGACAATTCGGCCCACTATGGCTACACCTTC
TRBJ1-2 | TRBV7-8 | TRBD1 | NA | CASSLINSRDRETYGYTF | TGTGCCAGCAGCTTAATAAACTCACGGGACAGAGAAACCTATGGCTACACCTTC
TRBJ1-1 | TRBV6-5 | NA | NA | CASSYRANTEAFF | TGTGCCAGCAGTTACCGAGCGAACACTGAAGCTTTCTTT
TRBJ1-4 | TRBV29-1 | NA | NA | CSLRAWDEKLFF | TGCAGCCTCAGGGCGTGGGATGAAAAACTGTTTTTT
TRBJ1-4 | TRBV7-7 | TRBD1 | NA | CASSLTRGDEKLFF | TGTGCTAGCAGCTTAACCAGGGGGGATGAAAAACTGTTTTTT
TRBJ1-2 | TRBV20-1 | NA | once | CSASPQGQGYTF | TGCAGTGCTAGTCCCCAGGGGCAGGGCTACACCTTC
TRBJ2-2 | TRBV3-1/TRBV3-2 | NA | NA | CASSRLGGTGELFF | TGTGCCAGCAGCCGCCTCGGGGGAACCGGGGAGCTGTTTTTT
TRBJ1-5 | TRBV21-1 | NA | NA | CASSIPQQRTDSNQPQHF | TGTGCCAGCAGCATCCCACAACAAAGGACAGATAGCAATCAGCCCCAGCATTTT
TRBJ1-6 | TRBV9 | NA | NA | CASSVTDSSYNSPLHF | TGTGCCAGCAGCGTTACGGACAGCTCCTATAATTCACCCCTCCACTTT
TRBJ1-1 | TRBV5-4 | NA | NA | CASSREKIGRDTEAFF | TGTGCCAGCAGCCGCGAAAAGATAGGGCGGGACACTGAAGCTTTCTTT
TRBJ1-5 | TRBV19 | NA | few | CASSPFQGHQPQHF | TGTGCCAGTAGTCCATTTCAGGGCCACCAGCCCCAGCATTTT
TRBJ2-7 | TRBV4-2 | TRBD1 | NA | CASSPDRVHEQYF | TGTGCCAGCAGCCCAGACAGGGTCCACGAGCAGTACTTC
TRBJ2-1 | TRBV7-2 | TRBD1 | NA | CASSQQGVNEQFF | TGTGCCAGCAGCCAACAGGGGGTCAATGAGCAGTTCTTC